This T cell receptor beta chain comes out of a study of T-cell reconstitution after alpha-beta-depleted transplantation in children. Study results and limitations: From surviving recipient T cells and thymic progenitors came the high day-60 TCRbeta diversity observed in some patients. Most T-cell counts and diversity one year after the transplant came from T cells that were newly produced. It was reported that alpha-beta T cells came from several hundred expanded graft clones (about two months after transplant).

This clonotype was seen only a few times. Its antigen is undetermined. Unique molecular identifiers were built into the TCRbeta library. Each CDR3 protein gets one entry after TCRdb re-called the PCR reads with MiXCR. The repertoire includes 330,000 or so distinct CDR3 sequences, 7.5% to 9% of them detected once, and about 8.2% sits in the top ten. CDR3 length: 14 amino acids. The V gene lost 4 bases and the J gene lost 3 bases, with 14 bases spanning the gap. Germline loops: CDR1 SGHRS, CDR2 YFSETQ. This clonotype was sampled from a female patient aged 2-15 years who had a stem cell transplant for Fanconi anemia, so the T cells may come from the graft donor. This sequence joins TRBV5-1 and TRBJ2-7, with D perhaps TRBD1 (6 bases). The source material was peripheral blood, sampled 360 days after TCRalphabeta/CD19-depleted stem cell transplant. The CDR3 protein is CASSPAGEYYEQYF. The CDR3 DNA reads TGCGCCAGCAGCCCTGCAGGGGAATACTACGAGCAGTACTTC. The full variable domain, in which reference TRBV5-1 and TRBJ2-7 provide the parts outside the CDR3, is KAGVTQTPRYLIKTRGQQVTLSCSPISGHRSVSWYQQTPGQGLQFLFEYFSETQRNKGNFPGRFSGRQFSNSRSEMNVSTLELGDSALYLCASSPAGEYYEQYFGPGTRLTVT.